A selection of T cell receptor beta chains follows, all from one sample in a study of T-cell reconstitution after alpha-beta-depleted transplantation in children. TCRdb recomputed calls from the PCR reads with MiXCR, one row per CDR3 protein. The sample contains a few hundred thousand distinct CDR3 sequences, roughly 30% of which appear only once. Source: PBMCs, taken before TCRalphabeta/CD19-depleted stem cell transplant. Receptor source: a boy under three years old with Wiskott-Aldrich syndrome, due to receive a stem cell transplant. CDR3s include the opening cysteine and the closing phenylalanine or tryptophan. A D gene is named only where the DNA matches it firmly. Clone size appears in some rows only: once, few, many, or a class for an expanded clone.

size	V	length	D	J	CDR3	DNA
few	TRBV20-1	14	TRBD2	TRBJ2-1	CSARGLAAYNEQFF	TGCAGTGCTAGAGGACTAGCGGCTTACAATGAGCAGTTCTTC
-	TRBV7-2	14	-	TRBJ2-7	CASSSGTALGEQYF	TGTGCCAGCAGCTCCGGGACGGCTTTAGGGGAGCAGTACTTC
many	TRBV3-1	15	TRBD2	TRBJ2-1	CASSLTSGRANEQFF	TGTGCCAGCAGCCTTACTAGCGGGAGGGCCAATGAGCAGTTCTTC
-	TRBV29-1	12	-	TRBJ2-5	CSVVPGEGTQYF	TGCAGCGTGGTTCCAGGGGAGGGGACCCAGTACTTC
-	TRBV24-1	16	TRBD2	TRBJ2-1	CATSDGGLASNNEQFF	TGTGCCACCAGTGATGGGGGACTAGCTTCAAACAATGAGCAGTTCTTC
few	TRBV20-1	12	-	TRBJ2-7	CSASQAGYEQYF	TGCAGTGCTAGTCAGGCGGGCTACGAGCAGTACTTC
-	TRBV5-1	15	-	TRBJ2-2	CASSSSTGNTGELFF	TGCGCCAGCAGCTCGTCGACGGGTAACACCGGGGAGCTGTTTTTT
-	TRBV7-2	13	TRBD2	TRBJ2-1	CASRSGLANEQFF	TGTGCCAGCAGGTCGGGACTAGCCAATGAGCAGTTCTTC
few	TRBV20-1	13	-	TRBJ1-6	CSAKRGDTSPLHF	TGCAGTGCAAAACGGGGTGACACTTCACCCCTCCACTTT
-	TRBV6-5	15	TRBD1	TRBJ2-2	CASSYRDRGTGELFF	TGTGCCAGCAGTTACCGGGACAGGGGAACCGGGGAGCTGTTTTTT
few	TRBV28	16	TRBD1	TRBJ1-5	CASSLSGTGGGQPQHF	TGTGCCAGCAGTTTGTCTGGGACAGGGGGCGGTCAGCCCCAGCATTTT
few	TRBV10-2	12	-	TRBJ2-4	CATVGPENIQYF	TGCGCCACCGTGGGACCGGAAAACATTCAGTACTTC
-	TRBV20-1	14	-	TRBJ2-1	CSATRDTDYNEQFF	TGCAGTGCCACCCGGGACACCGACTACAATGAGCAGTTCTTC
-	TRBV6-5	15	-	TRBJ2-6	CASSWRDSGANVLTF	TGTGCCAGCAGTTGGAGGGACTCTGGGGCCAACGTCCTGACTTTC
-	TRBV5-1	17	TRBD2	TRBJ2-1	CASSPRLAPTSYNEQFF	TGCGCCAGCAGTCCAAGACTAGCGCCCACCTCCTACAATGAGCAGTTCTTC
-	TRBV20-1	15	TRBD1	TRBJ2-1	CSVTTGTASDNEQFF	TGCTCAGTAACAACCGGGACAGCGTCAGACAATGAGCAGTTCTTC
few	TRBV20-1	14	-	TRBJ2-7	CSASSMVGDYEQYF	TGCAGTGCTAGTTCCATGGTGGGAGACTACGAGCAGTACTTC
few	TRBV29-1	12	-	TRBJ2-5	CSVRGAQETQYF	TGCAGCGTGAGGGGGGCTCAAGAGACCCAGTACTTC
few	TRBV20-1	14	TRBD2	TRBJ2-7	CSARRPSGSYEQYF	TGCAGTGCTAGAAGGCCTAGCGGTTCCTACGAGCAGTACTTC
-	TRBV7-6	15	-	TRBJ2-7	CASSLMAVSSYEQYF	TGTGCCAGCAGCTTAATGGCAGTAAGCTCCTACGAGCAGTACTTC
-	TRBV7-6	15	TRBD1	TRBJ1-4	CASSQRQGSNEKLFF	TGTGCCAGCAGCCAACGACAGGGGAGTAATGAAAAACTGTTTTTT
few	TRBV9	13	-	TRBJ2-1	CASSVGRTNEQFF	TGTGCCAGCAGCGTAGGAAGGACAAATGAGCAGTTCTTC
once	TRBV7-8	16	-	TRBJ2-1	CASSLLSTGPYNEQFF	TGTGCCAGCAGCTTACTGTCGACAGGCCCCTACAATGAGCAGTTCTTC
few	TRBV20-1	11	-	TRBJ2-7	CSAASSYEQYF	TGCAGTGCTGCTAGCTCCTACGAGCAGTACTTC
few	TRBV20-1	17	TRBD2	TRBJ2-5	CSATNQGGSGREETQYF	TGCAGTGCTACTAACCAAGGTGGTAGCGGGAGGGAAGAGACCCAGTACTTC
few	TRBV12-3/TRBV12-4	15	-	TRBJ2-1	CASSTRGMIVNEQFF	TGTGCCAGCAGTACCAGGGGTATGATCGTTAATGAGCAGTTCTTC
few	TRBV10-3	14	TRBD1	TRBJ2-7	CAISQDRGQREQYF	TGTGCCATCAGTCAGGACAGGGGGCAACGCGAGCAGTACTTC
-	TRBV20-1	16	-	TRBJ1-1	CSARDYGSRYHTEAFF	TGCAGTGCTAGAGATTATGGGAGTCGGTATCACACTGAAGCTTTCTTT
-	TRBV7-8	15	TRBD1	TRBJ2-5	CASSFPTDRAETQYF	TGTGCCAGCAGCTTTCCTACGGACAGGGCGGAGACCCAGTACTTC
many	TRBV5-1	14	-	TRBJ2-7	CASSLEQASGEQYF	TGCGCCAGCAGCTTGGAACAGGCTTCTGGGGAGCAGTACTTC
few	TRBV5-1	15	-	TRBJ2-3	CASSLSRGEGDTQYF	TGCGCCAGCAGCTTGTCCCGGGGTGAGGGAGATACGCAGTATTTT
few	TRBV3-1	17	TRBD2	TRBJ2-3	CASSFKRSGASTDTQYF	TGTGCCAGCAGCTTCAAAAGGAGCGGGGCTAGCACAGATACGCAGTATTTT
few	TRBV20-1	15	-	TRBJ2-1	CSARQTGKRFNEQFF	TGCAGTGCTAGACAAACAGGGAAAAGATTCAATGAGCAGTTCTTC
-	TRBV20-1	15	TRBD2	TRBJ2-7	CSASSGLAEAYEQYF	TGCAGTGCTAGCTCGGGTCTAGCGGAAGCCTACGAGCAGTACTTC
-	TRBV20-1	15	TRBD2	TRBJ2-3	CSASGTRGITDTQYF	TGCAGTGCTTCCGGGACTAGGGGTATAACAGATACGCAGTATTTT
-	TRBV5-1	15	TRBD2	TRBJ2-1	CASSFGLAGGGEQFF	TGCGCCAGCAGCTTTGGACTAGCGGGAGGGGGAGAGCAGTTCTTC
few	TRBV5-1	14	TRBD1	TRBJ2-7	CASSPGTGFHEQYF	TGCGCCAGCAGCCCCGGGACAGGATTCCACGAGCAGTACTTC
few	TRBV20-1	16	TRBD2	TRBJ2-7	CSARDIQLAASYEQYF	TGCAGTGCTAGAGACATTCAGCTAGCGGCTTCCTACGAGCAGTACTTC
few	TRBV5-1	15	TRBD1	TRBJ2-1	CASSSGTGGRYEQFF	TGCGCCAGCAGCTCGGGGACAGGGGGTAGGTATGAGCAGTTCTTC
few	TRBV12-3/TRBV12-4	15	-	TRBJ2-2	CASSFHRENTGELFF	TGTGCCAGCAGTTTTCACAGAGAGAACACCGGGGAGCTGTTTTTT
-	TRBV10-1	15	TRBD2	TRBJ2-2	CASRGGSMVAGELFF	TGCGCCAGCAGGGGCGGGAGTATGGTCGCCGGGGAGCTGTTTTTT
few	TRBV20-1	16	-	TRBJ1-3	CSAPSLTGFSGNTIYF	TGCAGTGCCCCCTCTTTAACAGGGTTCTCTGGAAACACCATATATTTT
few	TRBV20-1	14	-	TRBJ1-1	CSVGRQVTDTEAFF	TGCAGTGTAGGACGACAGGTTACAGACACTGAAGCTTTCTTT
-	TRBV5-7	16	-	TRBJ2-6	CAMGPRRGSGANVLTF	TGTGCCATGGGCCCCAGGAGGGGGTCTGGGGCCAACGTCCTGACTTTC
-	TRBV12-3/TRBV12-4	14	-	TRBJ1-1	CASRPDSIHTEAFF	TGTGCCAGCAGGCCGGACAGTATTCACACTGAAGCTTTCTTT
few	TRBV5-5	15	-	TRBJ2-2	CASSYGDWGTGELFF	TGTGCCAGCAGCTACGGGGACTGGGGCACCGGGGAGCTTTTTTTT
few	TRBV7-2	14	-	TRBJ2-1	CASSAQTTYNEQFF	TGTGCCAGCAGCGCACAGACTACCTACAATGAGCAGTTCTTC
few	TRBV5-6	15	-	TRBJ2-1	CASSLRVTSYNEQFF	TGTGCCAGCAGCTTAAGGGTTACCTCCTACAATGAGCAGTTCTTC
few	TRBV5-1	13	-	TRBJ2-7	CASSLLEGYEQYF	TGCGCCAGCAGCTTGTTGGAGGGCTACGAGCAGTACTTC
-	TRBV5-1	13	-	TRBJ2-3	CASSFGDTDTQYF	TGCGCCAGCAGCTTCGGGGACACAGATACGCAGTATTTT
-	TRBV7-2	16	TRBD1	TRBJ2-5	CASSLGGTGGRETQYF	TGTGCCAGCAGCTTAGGCGGGACAGGGGGAAGGGAGACCCAGTACTTC
-	TRBV5-1	13	-	TRBJ2-7	CASSFSRFYEQYF	TGCGCCAGCAGCTTTTCCCGGTTCTACGAGCAGTACTTC
few	TRBV12-3/TRBV12-4	13	TRBD2	TRBJ2-4	CASSFLAGDIQYF	TGTGCCAGCAGTTTCCTAGCGGGAGACATTCAGTACTTC
few	TRBV11-2	16	TRBD2	TRBJ2-1	CASSSLLAGALNEQFF	TGTGCCAGCAGCTCTTTACTAGCGGGAGCTCTAAATGAGCAGTTCTTC
-	TRBV29-1	14	-	TRBJ2-7	CSVEWAGNVYEQYF	TGCAGCGTTGAATGGGCAGGTAACGTGTACGAGCAGTACTTC
-	TRBV29-1	13	-	TRBJ1-1	CSVVPKMNTEAFF	TGCAGCGTTGTCCCTAAAATGAACACTGAAGCTTTCTTT
-	TRBV24-1	18	TRBD1	TRBJ2-1	CATSDPTVGQGQHNEQFF	TGTGCCACCAGTGATCCAACCGTTGGACAGGGTCAGCACAATGAGCAGTTCTTC